This T cell receptor (beta chain) is from a study of shared clonotypes between healthy human individuals (dated by TCRdb to the early 2020s). Study-wide context: A few men and a couple of women, aged 18 to 49 years, made up the cohort. To estimate repertoire size and how much clonotype sharing occurs between individuals, the study deeply sequenced the blood TCR repertoires of about 5 healthy adults. Libraries were prepared and TCR repertoires were sequenced by different laboratories using diverse techniques, in order to increase sequencing depth and limit assay-specific biases. Between about 0.8 and 9 billion PBMCs per donor were obtained by leukapheresis.

Paper-wide results and their limitations: Sampling was restricted to blood, and TCR repertoires in tissues likely differ from the TCR repertoires found in blood. Because the study included only a small number of donors, the genetic and exposure-history diversity represented was limited. Pairwise subsampling led to the expectation that sequencing depth would affect the degree of clonotype sharing among donors.

The CDR3 runs 13 residues from the cysteine to the phenylalanine. Only CDR3 DNA is held: 39 bases, read in frame from base 1. The germline V gene specifies SGHRS as CDR1 and YFSETQ as CDR2. The junction shows trimming of 4 bases on V and 2 bases on J, plus 9 bases between the germline ends. Healthy HIV-negative adults with no recently reported acute infections or vaccinations were included as donors. Only Caucasian adults living in Nashville, Tennessee, USA were represented among the donors. In the unsorted samples, 90 million or so PBMCs were counted, and genomic DNA was extracted using the QIAamp DNA Blood Mini kit. After blood collection by leukapheresis, PBMCs were isolated using Ficoll-Histopaque density gradient centrifugation and then cryopreserved in the vapor phase of liquid nitrogen. Note on this clone: Its cognate antigen has yet to be identified. One base away there is no much larger clone; base qualities are not given.

TCR CDR3 regions were amplified from genomic DNA by multiplex PCR using the deep immunoSEQ assay. Genomic DNA extracted from each cell subset was distributed evenly over all wells of several immunoSEQ 96-well plates, and each plate served as one replicate. Each replicate PCR for unsorted PBMC received roughly 300 ng genomic DNA, equal to about 30,000 T cell genomes. Genomic DNA from unsorted PBMC was sequenced over ten immunoSEQ deep assay plates. The purified libraries were quantified using a Qubit 3.0 fluorometer, sized with a Bioanalyzer 2100, and then quantified again using the KAPA Library Quantification kit. Each immunoSEQ 96-well plate was sequenced on its own single-read 150-cycle Illumina NextSeq 550 flow cell. Concerning the study's data processing: Because the immunoSEQ output held only junctional sequences and lacked quality scores, the filtering could not match the filtering applied to full-length reads. To assign V/J genes and CDR3, sequences were annotated against IMGT germline references using PyIR, a Python wrapper for IgBLAST v1.9. Reads with weak V/J assignments (E-value above 1e-6), missing CDR3, stop codons, out-of-frame junctions, or ambiguous translated residues were removed. A V3J clonotype was defined by an identical inferred V gene, J gene, and CDR3 amino acid sequence. To compute the percentage overlap between repertoires, the number of shared unique clonotypes was divided by the size of the smaller repertoire. Richness of each repertoire was evaluated using RTK rarefaction, the Chao1 estimator, and Recon v2.1 estimates of unobserved clonotypes. TCRdb took this table from immuneACCESS and kept in-frame rearrangements with V and J called. Such tables lack part of the clones; where checked against another copy, unresolved V genes explain under half of the gap, and the rest is unexplained. V and J calls and clone size follow that table, whereas D and trimming were derived from the DNA. Across this sample there are hundreds of thousands of clones, with around 78% seen only once. The ten biggest clones cover 9.5% to 15% of the sample.

The material sequenced was PBMCs. This receptor was identified in a woman aged 40-49 years in good health. Some clones in this sample may be carry-over from other donors' samples. The chain is encoded by TRBV5-1 joined to TRBJ2-5, with TRBD2 tentatively as D gene (6 bases match). The nucleotides read TGCGCCAGCAGCCCCGGGACTCAAGAGACCCAGTACTTC. This codes for CASSPGTQETQYF.